These 28 T cell receptor beta chains share one sample of origin, sequenced in a study of cytomegalovirus exposure and HLA in healthy donors. The study ran its PCR with 60 Vbeta and 13 Jbeta primers. The protocol was immunoSEQ multiplex PCR, while the TCRdb copy is restricted to in-frame clones and leaves out a portion. This sample has 150,000 or so clones, with approximately 80% found just once. The sample was PBMCs. Every receptor here comes from a woman in her thirties or forties in good health and CMV-seronegative.

The rearrangement uses TRBV5-1 and TRBJ1-1; D is unclear. Germline V gene data show CDR1 as SGHRS and CDR2 as YFSETQ. V lost 3 bases and J lost 0, with 18 bases in between. The CDR3 is 17 amino acids. Written as DNA, the CDR3 is TGCGCCAGCAGCTCCCTTGGTGGGCTCGGGATGAACACTGAAGCTTTCTTT. Encoded protein: CASSSLGGLGMNTEAFF.

This rearrangement joins TRBV29-1 to TRBJ1-1; 8 bases align to TRBD1. The CDR3 has 14 amino acids. Per germline, CDR1 SQVTM and CDR2 ANQGSEA. Trimming at V came to 7 bases and at J to 4 bases, leaving 11 bases not matched to a gene. CDR3 in amino acids: CSALSGQGGTEAFF. CDR3 nucleotides: TGCAGCGCTCTCTCAGGACAGGGCGGCACTGAAGCTTTCTTT.

This clone was counted once. This chain links TRBV28 with TRBJ1-6; D not certain. The CDR3 consists of 14 residues. The ends were cut back, 3 bases at V and 8 bases at J, with 11 bases in the middle. Germline-derived CDR1 and CDR2 are MDHEN and SYDVKM. The CDR3 nucleotides read TGTGCCAGCAGTTTGAGGAGTCTAGATTCACCCCTCCACTTT. Its translation is CASSLRSLDSPLHF.

The chain is built from TRBV7-2 and TRBJ2-5, with TRBD2 as a possible D gene (6 bases). V gave up 4 bases and J gave up 4 bases, with 16 bases separating them. CDR1 SGHTA and CDR2 FQGNSA come from the germline V gene. The CDR3 runs to 15 residues. CDR3 residues: CASSSLVGGGETQYF. The CDR3 bases are TGTGCCAGCAGCTCCCTGGTGGGAGGAGGAGAGACCCAGTACTTC.

The rearrangement uses TRBV7-8 and TRBJ1-1; D not certain. Germline loops: CDR1 SGHVS, CDR2 FQNEAQ. The CDR3 has 14 residues. The V end was cut by 3 bases, the J end by 1 base, with 9 bases between. CDR3 amino acids: CASSFATRNTEAFF. The CDR3 nucleotides are TGTGCCAGCAGCTTTGCCACAAGGAACACTGAAGCTTTCTTT.

The genes are TRBV5-5 and TRBJ2-6; 7 nucleotides agree with TRBD1. The J segment lost 1 base and the V segment lost 6 bases, leaving 16 bases of the junction unmatched. This CDR3 is 19 amino acids long. Germline CDR1 and CDR2: SGHKS and YYEKEE (reference sequence). The CDR3 nucleotides read TGTGCCAGCAACCAACGCCGGGTACCAGGGGGTTCTGGGGCCAACGTCCTGACTTTC. Translated: CASNQRRVPGGSGANVLTF. Drawing the rest from reference TRBV5-5 and TRBJ2-6, the complete variable domain is DAGVTQSPTHLIKTRGQQVTLRCSPISGHKSVSWYQQVLGQGPQFIFQYYEKEERGRGNFPDRFSARQFPNYSSELNVNALLLGDSALYLCASNQRRVPGGSGANVLTFGAGSRLTVL.

The chain carries TRBV28 and TRBJ1-2; D ambiguous. Germline V gene data show CDR1 as MDHEN and CDR2 as SYDVKM. This CDR3 region has 13 residues. The V gene lost 5 bases and the J gene lost 4 bases, with 11 bases spanning the gap. CDR3 DNA: TGTGCCAGCAGTCCCCCCCCGGGCTATGGCTACACCTTC. It encodes CASSPPPGYGYTF.

The rearrangement uses TRBV2 and TRBJ1-1; weak D call: TRBD1 (5 bases). Germline CDR1 is SNHLY and CDR2 is FYNNEI. This CDR3 is built from 14 residues. V lost 2 bases to trimming and J lost 5 bases, with 12 bases between them. The CDR3 loop is CASSEWGGVTEAFF. The DNA for the CDR3 is TGTGCCAGCAGTGAATGGGGGGGGGTGACTGAAGCTTTCTTT. Looking up the rest from reference TRBV2 and TRBJ1-1 gives the full variable domain: EPEVTQTPSHQVTQMGQEVILRCVPISNHLYFYWYRQILGQKVEFLVSFYNNEISEKSEIFDDQFSVERPDGSNFTLKIRSTKLEDSAMYFCASSEWGGVTEAFFGQGTRLTVV.

The chain has TRBV4-3 and TRBJ2-1, with 7 nucleotides matching TRBD2. Germline V gene sequence: CDR1 LGHNA, CDR2 YSLEER. The CDR3 extends over 17 amino acids. The V gene end was trimmed by 2 bases and the J gene end by 1 base; junction bases not matched to a gene: 8. The CDR3 DNA sequence: TGCGCCAGCAGCCAATACTCCCCTAGCGGATCCTACAATGAGCAGTTCTTC. Residues: CASSQYSPSGSYNEQFF.

V gene TRBV28 combines with J gene TRBJ1-2, with 7 positions matching TRBD1. The CDR3 is 13 residues long. Per the germline V gene, CDR1 is MDHEN and CDR2 is SYDVKM. V lost 3 bases, J lost 6 bases, and 4 bases stayed unmatched. The CDR3 here is CASSFLQGHGYTF. The DNA for the CDR3 is TGTGCCAGCAGTTTTTTACAGGGGCATGGCTACACCTTC.

The chain uses TRBV4-2 and TRBJ2-3, with 11 bases lining up with TRBD2. Germline lookup yields CDR1 LGHNA and CDR2 YNFKEQ. The V and J ends lost 4 bases and 4 bases, in that order; junction bases with no gene match: 13. This CDR3 region has 18 residues. Here the CDR3 DNA reads TGTGCCAGCAGCCCACTCCCTCCTAGCGGGGGGAAGGCAGATACGCAGTATTTT. Protein sequence: CASSPLPPSGGKADTQYF.

This chain joins TRBV27 and TRBJ2-2, with TRBD1 identical over 7 bases. The CDR3 length is 15 residues. J lost 1 base, V lost 1 base, and 0 bases had no gene match. From germline, CDR1 is MNHEY and CDR2 SMNVEV (reference sequence). The CDR3 DNA reads TGTGCCAGCAGTTTATGGGACAGGAACACCGGGGAGCTGTTTTTT. It codes for CASSLWDRNTGELFF.

The chain links TRBV6-1 to TRBJ1-1; 9 nucleotides match TRBD1. The V gene's germline CDR1 is MNHNS and CDR2 SASEGT. The CDR3 consists of 14 residues. J gave up 4 bases and V 6 bases, and 6 bases lay outside the gene matches. The CDR3 loop reads CASSTGQGSTEAFF. The DNA of the CDR3 is TGTGCCAGCAGCACGGGACAGGGCTCCACTGAAGCTTTCTTT.

The chain combines TRBV6-5 with TRBJ1-6, with TRBD1 as a possible D gene (6 bases). Germline V gives CDR1 MNHEY, CDR2 SVGAGI. The CDR3 has 14 amino acids. The V end was cut by 2 bases, the J end by 11 bases, with 13 bases between. The CDR3 DNA is TGTGCCAGCAGTTACACGACTAAGGGGGCACCCCTCCACTTT. This sequence encodes CASSYTTKGAPLHF.

The table lists this clone with a few counts. This chain links TRBV5-4 with TRBJ2-3; maybe TRBD2 (6 bases). There are 14 residues in the CDR3. Germline CDR1 SGHNT, CDR2 YYREEE (reference sequence). Trimming cost V 7 bases and J 4 bases, with 16 bases left between them. The CDR3 is CASFAGFFPDTQYF. Written as DNA, the CDR3 is TGTGCCAGCTTCGCGGGATTTTTCCCAGATACGCAGTATTTT.

The table lists this clone with a few counts. This sequence joins TRBV7-9 and TRBJ2-1; D is possibly TRBD2 (6 bases). In germline, CDR1 is SEHNR, CDR2 FQNEAQ (reference sequence). The CDR3 is 16 residues long. V lost 5 bases and J 4 bases, leaving 18 bases between the germline ends. The CDR3 is CASSPQAGGKYNEQFF. Here the CDR3 DNA reads TGTGCCAGCAGCCCCCAAGCGGGCGGGAAGTACAATGAGCAGTTCTTC.

The rearrangement links TRBV7-2 to TRBJ2-7; TRBD2 agrees at 7 bases. The CDR3 covers 15 residues. Trimming removed 0 bases from V and 6 bases from J; junction bases left unmatched: 8. Germline V gives CDR1 SGHTA, CDR2 FQGNSA. The CDR3: CASSLASREPGEQYF. The CDR3 nucleotides read TGTGCCAGCAGCTTAGCGTCGCGGGAGCCGGGCGAGCAGTACTTC.

J is TRBJ2-1 and V is TRBV6-5; D might be TRBD2 (5 bases). V gave up 2 bases and J gave up 7 bases, with 12 bases separating them. CDR1 is MNHEY, CDR2 SVGAGI, per germline. The CDR3 length is 14 residues. The CDR3, as DNA: TGTGCCAGCAGTTACAATGGTCCGGGGAATGAGCAGTTCTTC. The encoded protein is CASSYNGPGNEQFF.

This clone has only a few counts. The chain uses TRBV25-1 and TRBJ1-4; weak D call: TRBD1 (6 bases). CDR3 length equals 15 residues. V was cut by 4 bases and J by 7 bases, with 16 bases left in between. In germline, CDR1 is MGHDK, CDR2 SYGVNS. The CDR3 nucleotides are TGTGCCAGCAGTGTTGGGGGGGCGCGTGGTGAAAAACTGTTTTTT. This gives the protein CASSVGGARGEKLFF.

The chain combines TRBV9 with TRBJ1-2, with D perhaps TRBD1 (5 bases). Per the germline V gene, CDR1 is SGDLS and CDR2 is YYNGEE. The CDR3 loop spans 14 amino acids. V was trimmed by 2 bases and J by 0 bases, leaving 8 bases between them. In nucleotides, the CDR3 is TGTGCCAGCAGCGTTGGGGCAGCTAACTATGGCTACACCTTC. This translates into CASSVGAANYGYTF. The full variable domain, its missing parts supplied by reference TRBV9 and TRBJ1-2, is DSGVTQTPKHLITATGQRVTLRCSPRSGDLSVYWYQQSLDQGLQFLIQYYNGEERAKGNILERFSAQQFPDLHSELNLSSLELGDSALYFCASSVGAANYGYTFGSGTRLTVV.

The genes are TRBV9 and TRBJ2-7; 10 positions match TRBD2. This CDR3 spans 15 amino acids. From germline, CDR1 is SGDLS and CDR2 YYNGEE. J lost 3 bases, V lost 0 bases, and 3 bases had no gene match. The CDR3 nucleotides are TGTGCCAGCAGCGTAGGGGCTAGCGGGGGCTACGAGCAGTACTTC. It yields the protein CASSVGASGGYEQYF.

CDR3 residues: CASSLTGARYEQYF. For the CDR3, the DNA is TGTGCCAGCAGCTTGACTGGGGCTCGCTACGAGCAGTACTTC. This sequence joins TRBV5-4 and TRBJ2-5, with a tentative D call TRBD1 (5 bases). The J call may not be correct, given that the DNA end is closer to TRBJ2-7. The CDR3 extends over 14 amino acids. Germline V gene lookup returns CDR1 SGHNT and CDR2 YYREEE (reference sequence).

In nucleotides, the CDR3 is TGTGCCAGCAGCGTAGGGGACAGGACAGAGGAGACCCAGTACTTC. This sequence encodes CASSVGDRTEETQYF. The chain links TRBV9 to TRBJ2-5; TRBD1 aligns across 8 bases. The V segment lost 0 bases and the J segment 5 bases; nucleotides outside the gene matches: 6. Per germline, CDR1 SGDLS and CDR2 YYNGEE. This CDR3 is built from 15 residues.

The chain couples TRBV18 to TRBJ2-2, with a weak D call TRBD2 (6 bases). CDR3 length: 16 residues. V gave up 5 bases and J gave up 7 bases, with 20 bases separating them. The germline V gene encodes CDR1 KGHSH and CDR2 LQKENI. The CDR3 DNA follows: TGTGCCAGCTCATACGCGGGACCTCCGAGCGGCGGGGAGCTGTTTTTT. Encoded protein: CASSYAGPPSGGELFF.

V gene TRBV28 combines with J gene TRBJ2-1; D ambiguous. CDR1 and CDR2 (germline): MDHEN, SYDVKM. Trimming shortened V by 4 bases and J by 4 bases, and 5 bases separated the two germline ends. The CDR3 totals 12 residues. As DNA, the CDR3 is TGTGCCAGCAGTTCCCAATACAATGAGCAGTTCTTC. The encoded protein is CASSSQYNEQFF. The full variable domain, rest sourced from reference TRBV28 and TRBJ2-1, is DVKVTQSSRYLVKRTGEKVFLECVQDMDHENMFWYRQDPGLGLRLIYFSYDVKMKEKGDIPEGYSVSREKKERFSLILESASTNQTSMYLCASSSQYNEQFFGPGTRLTVL.

The genes are TRBV27 and TRBJ2-1, with TRBD2 identical over 11 bases. The CDR3 is 19 amino acids. The germline CDR1 and CDR2 sequences are MNHEY and SMNVEV (reference sequence). The V and J ends lost 6 bases and 7 bases, in that order; junction bases with no gene match: 20. The CDR3 is CASSPLAWMVAGGGNEQFF. For the CDR3, the DNA is TGTGCCAGCAGCCCCCTTGCCTGGATGGTAGCGGGAGGGGGGAATGAGCAGTTCTTC.

The rearrangement uses TRBV28 and TRBJ2-7; 11 nucleotides line up with TRBD1. Germline V CDR1 and CDR2: MDHEN, SYDVKM. Trimming removed 3 bases from V and 2 bases from J; junction bases left unmatched: 3. The length of the CDR3 is 15 residues. The CDR3 is CASSFLGQGAYEQYF. The CDR3 DNA sequence: TGTGCCAGCAGTTTCCTGGGACAGGGGGCCTACGAGCAGTACTTC.

The genes are TRBV21-1 and TRBJ1-5; the D call in the table, TRBD1, was not verified against the DNA. TRBV21-1 is recorded as a pseudogene. CDR3 size: 16 residues. The CDR3 sequence: CASSKGDDRPNQPQHF. In DNA, the CDR3 is TGTGCCAGCAGCAAAGGGGACGACAGGCCTAATCAGCCCCAGCATTTT.